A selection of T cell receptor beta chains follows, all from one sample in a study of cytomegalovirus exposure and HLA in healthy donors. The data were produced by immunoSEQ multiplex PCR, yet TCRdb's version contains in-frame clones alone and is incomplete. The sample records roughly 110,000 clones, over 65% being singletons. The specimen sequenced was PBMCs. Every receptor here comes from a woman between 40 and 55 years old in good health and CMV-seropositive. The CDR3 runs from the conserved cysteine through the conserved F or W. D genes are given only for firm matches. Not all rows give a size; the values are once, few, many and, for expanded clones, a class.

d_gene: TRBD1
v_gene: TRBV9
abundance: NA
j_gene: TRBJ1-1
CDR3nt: TGTGCCAGCAGCGTGGACAGGGAGGGAGTGAAAACTGAAGCTTTCTTT
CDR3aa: CASSVDREGVKTEAFF

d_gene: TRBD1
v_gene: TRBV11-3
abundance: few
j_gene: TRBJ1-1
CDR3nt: TGTGCCAGCAGCTTCAGGGGGGCCGGGAACACTGAAGCTTTCTTT
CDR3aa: CASSFRGAGNTEAFF

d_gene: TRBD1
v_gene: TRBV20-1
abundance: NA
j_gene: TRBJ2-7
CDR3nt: TGCAGTGCTAGACAGGGGGACGAGCAGTACTTC
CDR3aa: CSARQGDEQYF

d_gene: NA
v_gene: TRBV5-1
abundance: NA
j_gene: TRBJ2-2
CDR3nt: TGCGCCAGCAGCTTGGGGTTTGTACAGAACACCGGGGAGCTGTTTTTT
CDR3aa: CASSLGFVQNTGELFF

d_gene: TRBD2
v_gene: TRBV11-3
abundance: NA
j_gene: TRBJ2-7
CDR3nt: TGTGCCAGCAGCTCCGGACTAGCGGGATACGAGCAGTACTTC
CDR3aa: CASSSGLAGYEQYF

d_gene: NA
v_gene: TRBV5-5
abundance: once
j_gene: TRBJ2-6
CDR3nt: TGTGCCAGCAGCTTACAGGGATCTTATGGGGCCAACGTCCTGACTTTC
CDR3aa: CASSLQGSYGANVLTF

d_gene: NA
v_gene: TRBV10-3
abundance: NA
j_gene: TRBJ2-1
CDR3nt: TGTGCCATCAGTGAGTCAATGGGGACACCCTTGGATGAGCAGTTCTTC
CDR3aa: CAISESMGTPLDEQFF

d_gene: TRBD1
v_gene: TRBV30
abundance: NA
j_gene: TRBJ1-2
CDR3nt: TGTGCCTGGAGTTATACACAGGGGGCCGGGGGCTACACCTTC
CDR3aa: CAWSYTQGAGGYTF

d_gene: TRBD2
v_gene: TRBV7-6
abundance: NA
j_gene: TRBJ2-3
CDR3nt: TGTGCCAGCAGCCCCACTAGCGGGGCTAGCACAGATACGCAGTATTTT
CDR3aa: CASSPTSGASTDTQYF

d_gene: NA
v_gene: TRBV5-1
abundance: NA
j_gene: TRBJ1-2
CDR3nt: TGCGCCAGCAGCTTGGCCGGACAGCACTATGGCTACACCTTC
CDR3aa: CASSLAGQHYGYTF

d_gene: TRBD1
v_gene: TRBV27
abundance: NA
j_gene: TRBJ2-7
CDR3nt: TGTGCCAGCAGTCTATCGACAGGGAACTACGAGCAGTACTTC
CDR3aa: CASSLSTGNYEQYF

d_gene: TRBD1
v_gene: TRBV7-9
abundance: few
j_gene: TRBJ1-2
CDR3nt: TGTGCCAGCAGACCCAAACATCGACAGGGGTTGAGCTATGGCTACACCTTC
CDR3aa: CASRPKHRQGLSYGYTF

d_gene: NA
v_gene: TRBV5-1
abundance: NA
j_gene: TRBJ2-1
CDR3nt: TGCGCCAGCAGCTCAAGTACCGGGACAACGAATGAGCAGTTCTTC
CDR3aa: CASSSSTGTTNEQFF

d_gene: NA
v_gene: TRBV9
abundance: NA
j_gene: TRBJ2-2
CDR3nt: TGTGCCAGCAGCGTGGTGGGGACTAACACCGGGGAGCTGTTTTTT
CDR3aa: CASSVVGTNTGELFF

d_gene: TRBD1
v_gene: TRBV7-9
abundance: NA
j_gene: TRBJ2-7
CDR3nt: TGTGCCAGCAGCAACCATAACAGGGGCCTCCACGAGCAGTACTTC
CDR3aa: CASSNHNRGLHEQYF

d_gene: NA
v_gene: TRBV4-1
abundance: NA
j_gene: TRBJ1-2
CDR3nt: TGCGCCAGCAGCCAAGTTAATCGGGGAAATGGCTACACCTTC
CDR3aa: CASSQVNRGNGYTF

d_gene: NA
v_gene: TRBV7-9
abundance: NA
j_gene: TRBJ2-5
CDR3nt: TGTGCCAGCAGCTTTAGGGGGACCTTGAGGGAGACCCAGTACTTC
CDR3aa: CASSFRGTLRETQYF

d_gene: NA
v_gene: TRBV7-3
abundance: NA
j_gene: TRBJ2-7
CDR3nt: TGTGCCAGCAGCTTAACGCGTCCCGAGCAGTACTTC
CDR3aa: CASSLTRPEQYF

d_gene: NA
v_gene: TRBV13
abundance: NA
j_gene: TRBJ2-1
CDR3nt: TGTGCCAGCATAGGTAGGGGGATCTACTACAATGAGCAGTTCTTC
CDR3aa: CASIGRGIYYNEQFF

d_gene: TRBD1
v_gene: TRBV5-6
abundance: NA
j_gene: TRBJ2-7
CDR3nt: TGTGCCAGCAGCTTGGGTTTCGGGACAGGGACCGAGCAGTACTTC
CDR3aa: CASSLGFGTGTEQYF

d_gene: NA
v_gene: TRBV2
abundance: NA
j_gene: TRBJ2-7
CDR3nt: TGTGCCAGCAGCCTGTACTACGAGCAGTACTTC
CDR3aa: CASSLYYEQYF

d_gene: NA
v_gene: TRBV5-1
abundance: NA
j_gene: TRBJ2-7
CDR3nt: TGCGCCAGCAGCCTCACAACTAGTAGGCCCTCCTACGAGCAGTACTTC
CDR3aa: CASSLTTSRPSYEQYF

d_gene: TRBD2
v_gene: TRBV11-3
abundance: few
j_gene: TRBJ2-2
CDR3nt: TGTGCCAGCAGCTTAATCCTAGCGGCCGGGGAGCTGTTTTTT
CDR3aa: CASSLILAAGELFF

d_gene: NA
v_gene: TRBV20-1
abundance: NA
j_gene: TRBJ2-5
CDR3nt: TGCAGTGTTGCGGCGGGAGAGACCCAGTACTTC
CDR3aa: CSVAAGETQYF